These 24 T cell receptor beta chains were sequenced from one sample in a study of T-cell memory formation after mild COVID-19. A single record per CDR3 protein comes from TCRdb applying MiXCR to the 5' RACE reads. The table lists roughly 170,000 distinct CDR3 sequences, under 20% of them singletons, with roughly 3.9% in the top ten. The sequenced sample was PBMCs or a T cell subset sorted from them (not recorded which). The source is a man in his late teens or twenties who had mild COVID-19 (a few samples of this study predate the infection). Cell type and time point are not known.

In its sample, this clonotype was seen a few times. The rearrangement uses TRBV5-1 and TRBJ2-3, with 9 bases matching TRBD1. CDR1 is SGHRS and CDR2 is YFSETQ in the germline V gene. The CDR3 extends over 14 amino acids. V lost 4 bases and J lost 6; bases outside the gene matches: 6. CDR3 sequence reads: CASSPRTGADTQYF. CDR3 DNA sequence: TGCGCCAGCAGCCCCAGGACAGGGGCCGATACGCAGTATTTT.

This clonotype was detected only a few times. The chain is built from TRBV7-8 and TRBJ1-3; tentative D call: TRBD1 (5 bases). The germline V gene encodes CDR1 SGHVS and CDR2 FQNEAQ. The CDR3 loop spans 16 amino acids. V lost 1 base to trimming and J lost 2 bases, with 12 bases between them. The CDR3 DNA follows: TGTGCCAGCAGCTTAGTGCGGCCGGGGCCTGGAAACACCATATATTTT. Amino acids: CASSLVRPGPGNTIYF. The full variable domain, with the rest looked up from reference TRBV7-8 and TRBJ1-3, is GAGVSQSPRYKVAKRGQDVALRCDPISGHVSLFWYQQALGQGPEFLTYFQNEAQLDKSGLPSDRFFAERPEGSVSTLKIQRTQQEDSAVYLCASSLVRPGPGNTIYFGEGSWLTVV.

This sequence joins TRBV6-6 and TRBJ1-4, with 8 positions matching TRBD1. J gave up 7 bases and V 4 bases, and 5 bases lay outside the gene matches. The CDR3 spans 14 residues. Germline V gene lookup returns CDR1 MNHNY and CDR2 SVGAGI (reference sequence). The CDR3 loop is CASSFDRGGEKLFF. As DNA, the CDR3 is TGTGCCAGCAGTTTCGACAGGGGCGGTGAAAAACTGTTTTTT.

CDR3 DNA: TGTGCCAGCAGTTACCCCGCCGACCGATACGAGCAGTACTTC. Translating it yields CASSYPADRYEQYF. The chain joins TRBV6-6 to TRBJ2-7; D remains ambiguous. V shed 2 bases and J shed 4 bases, with 12 bases lying between them. The CDR3 runs 14 residues. Germline V CDR1 and CDR2: MNHNY, SVGAGI (reference sequence).

This clonotype appeared many times. The chain carries TRBV7-8 and TRBJ2-5, with D hard to call. V was shortened by 3 bases and J by 2 bases, with 7 bases between the two germline ends. The CDR3 has 13 amino acids. The germline CDR1 and CDR2 sequences are SGHVS and FQNEAQ. The CDR3 loop is CASSFGEQETQYF. CDR3 sequence (DNA): TGTGCCAGCAGCTTCGGCGAACAAGAGACCCAGTACTTC.

This clonotype was recorded a few times. The chain uses TRBV28 and TRBJ2-7, with 8 bases identical to TRBD1. CDR3 length equals 12 residues. After removal of 3 bases from V and 7 bases from J, the junction contained 2 bases not matched to a gene. CDR1 MDHEN and CDR2 SYDVKM come from the germline V gene. CDR3 DNA: TGTGCCAGCAGTTTGACAGGGGAAGAGCAGTACGTC. Protein product: CASSLTGEEQYV.

This clonotype was found a few times. The chain joins TRBV19 to TRBJ1-5; D is undetermined. This CDR3 is built from 14 residues. Trimming removed 8 bases at V and 7 bases at J, with 18 bases between. Germline CDR1 is LNHDA and CDR2 is SQIVND (reference sequence). Here the CDR3 reads CASGSGKHGQPQHF. The CDR3 DNA is TGTGCCAGTGGGTCGGGGAAGCACGGCCAGCCCCAGCATTTT.

The rearrangement uses TRBV6-5 and TRBJ1-4; TRBD1 agrees at 7 bases. The CDR3 totals 15 residues. Trimming cost V 6 bases and J 8 bases; bases outside gene matches: 12. Looked up from germline, CDR1 is MNHEY and CDR2 is SVGAGI. The CDR3 loop is CASRAEGAGDEKLFF. The DNA for the CDR3 is TGTGCCAGCAGGGCGGAGGGGGCTGGGGACGAAAAACTGTTTTTT.

The chain combines TRBV28 with TRBJ1-1; no clear D. Trimming removed 4 bases at V and 0 bases at J, with 9 bases between. The CDR3 contains 14 residues. Germline CDR1 reads MDHEN; CDR2 reads SYDVKM. As DNA, the CDR3 is TGTGCCAGCAGTTCCGGGCAGCTGAACACTGAAGCTTTCTTT. Translation gives CASSSGQLNTEAFF.

This clonotype was detected ten times or more. This chain joins TRBV4-3 and TRBJ2-2; maybe TRBD2 (5 bases). V lost 1 base and J lost 9, with 18 bases in between. In germline, CDR1 is LGHNA, CDR2 YSLEER. The CDR3 runs to 16 residues. The CDR3 sequence: CASSQVGRAKGRELFF. The CDR3 nucleotides read TGCGCCAGCAGCCAAGTTGGGCGGGCCAAGGGCCGGGAGCTGTTTTTT.

The chain employs TRBV3-1 and TRBJ1-6, with 8 bases fitting TRBD1. CDR3 length: 15 residues. V shed 4 bases and J 8 bases; nucleotides not matched to a gene: 7. CDR1 and CDR2 from the germline V gene are LGHDT and YNNKEL (reference sequence). The CDR3 loop reads CASSLGQGPDSPLHF. CDR3 nucleotides: TGTGCCAGCAGCCTTGGACAGGGTCCGGATTCACCCCTCCACTTT.

This clonotype was picked up many times. V usage is TRBV5-1 and J usage is TRBJ2-1; D is unclear. The CDR3 has 11 residues. Trimming took off 3 bases at V and 5 bases at J, with 3 bases between the two ends. CDR1 and CDR2 (germline): SGHRS, YFSETQ. The CDR3 coding sequence is TGCGCCAGCAGCTATAACAATGAGCAGTTCTTC. Residues: CASSYNNEQFF.

This rearrangement joins TRBV6-2 or TRBV6-3 to TRBJ1-2, with 7 bases identical to TRBD1. CDR1 and CDR2 (germline): MNHEY, SVGEGT. V shed 6 bases, J shed 5 bases, and the junction held 3 bases outside the gene matches. There are 12 residues in the CDR3. The CDR3 loop reads CASSSTGYGYTF. CDR3 in DNA: TGTGCCAGCAGCTCGACAGGGTATGGCTACACCTTC.

The chain is built from TRBV5-1 and TRBJ1-2; 9 nucleotides agree with TRBD1. The CDR3 consists of 14 residues. Germline V lookup: CDR1 SGHRS, CDR2 YFSETQ. With V trimmed by 4 bases and J by 3 bases, 4 bases remained unmatched. CDR3 region: CASSMGQGDYGYTF. The CDR3 DNA is TGCGCCAGCAGCATGGGACAGGGCGACTATGGCTACACCTTC.

This clonotype was seen a handful of times. The chain recombines TRBV7-2 with TRBJ2-5; D may correspond to TRBD1 or TRBD2 (6 bases each). CDR1 is SGHTA and CDR2 is FQGNSA in the germline V gene. This CDR3 is built from 15 residues. Trimming took 0 bases from V and 5 from J, leaving 13 bases between them. CDR3: CASSLAQGRTETQYF. Written as DNA, the CDR3 is TGTGCCAGCAGCTTAGCCCAGGGGAGGACGGAGACCCAGTACTTC.

V gene TRBV10-3 combines with J gene TRBJ1-3, with D tentatively TRBD1 (6 bases). CDR1 and CDR2 from the germline V gene are ENHRY and SYGVKD. The CDR3 spans 17 residues. The V and J ends lost 5 bases and 3 bases respectively, with 20 bases between them. The CDR3 sequence: CAISPRGPGRSGNTIYF. In DNA form, the CDR3 reads TGTGCCATCAGTCCCCGGGGGCCCGGGAGGAGTGGAAACACCATATATTTT.

A few counts support this clonotype. V and J are TRBV7-2 and TRBJ1-2; 12 nucleotides agree with TRBD1. The trim removed 5 bases at V and 7 bases at J, leaving 8 bases unmatched. Looked up from germline, CDR1 is SGHTA and CDR2 is FQGNSA. The CDR3 runs 15 residues. The CDR3 is CASSPTGTGGGGYTF. CDR3 sequence (DNA): TGTGCCAGCAGCCCGACGGGGACAGGGGGCGGTGGCTACACCTTC.

The table lists this clonotype with a few counts. The rearrangement uses TRBV20-1 and TRBJ1-2, with D unclear. V lost 1 base and J 0 bases, leaving 12 bases between the germline ends. CDR3 length: 15 amino acids. The V gene's germline CDR1 is DFQATT and CDR2 SNEGSKA (reference sequence). The chain's CDR3 is CSARVGLLTNYGYTF. CDR3 DNA sequence: TGCAGTGCTAGAGTGGGCCTACTCACTAACTATGGCTACACCTTC.

This CDR3 is CASSLLTGIQETQYF. Here the CDR3 DNA reads TGCGCCAGCAGCTTGTTAACGGGAATCCAAGAGACCCAGTACTTC. The genes are TRBV5-1 and TRBJ2-5; possible D gene TRBD2, 5 bases. The CDR3 runs 15 residues. Between the trimmed V and J ends, which lost 1 base and 1 base, there was a span of 11 bases. CDR1 and CDR2 (germline): SGHRS, YFSETQ.

Only a few counts were recorded for this clonotype. The rearrangement uses TRBV29-1 and TRBJ2-1, with D uncertain. Germline CDR1 SQVTM, CDR2 ANQGSEA. This CDR3 has 12 amino acids. V shed 0 bases and J shed 8 bases, with 8 bases lying between them. As DNA, the CDR3 is TGCAGCGTTGAAGATTTGGGCGATGAGCAGTTCTTC. Amino acids: CSVEDLGDEQFF.

DNA for the CDR3: TGTGCCAGCAGAGGCTTTGGCTATGGCTACACCTTC. Protein: CASRGFGYGYTF. The chain employs TRBV6-5 and TRBJ1-2; no firm D call. Trimming left V 6 bases short and J 4 bases short, with 9 bases between. From germline, CDR1 is MNHEY and CDR2 SVGAGI. The CDR3 sequence is 12 residues long.

The gene calls are TRBV11-2 and TRBJ1-5; D remains ambiguous. Trimming removed 2 bases at V and 3 bases at J, with 8 bases between. Germline loops: CDR1 SGHAT, CDR2 FQNNGV. The length of the CDR3 is 14 residues. The DNA of the CDR3 is TGTGCCAGCAGCTTAATCGGGTACAATCAGCCCCAGCATTTT. Amino acids: CASSLIGYNQPQHF.

This clonotype was picked up a small number of times. J is TRBJ2-3 and V is TRBV15; unclear D gene. This CDR3 region has 13 residues. The V and J ends lost 1 base and 6 bases respectively, with 8 bases between them. Germline values: CDR1 LNHNV, CDR2 YYDKDF (reference sequence). CDR3 bases: TGTGCCACCAGCAGAGTTGTCCGGGATACGCAGTATTTT. This sequence encodes CATSRVVRDTQYF.

The rearrangement uses TRBV4-1 and TRBJ1-2, with 8 bases matching TRBD1. Germline CDR1 is MGHRA and CDR2 is YSYEKL. The CDR3 sequence is 15 residues long. The V segment lost 2 bases and the J segment 4 bases; nucleotides outside the gene matches: 6. The CDR3 loop is CASSQTGGPRYGYTF. CDR3 in DNA: TGCGCCAGCAGCCAAACAGGGGGACCGCGCTATGGCTACACCTTC.